Listed here are 23 T cell receptor beta chains from one sample, sequenced in a study of blood T cell repertoires in COVID-19. Only in-frame clones appear in the TCRdb table, and some are missing; sequencing was by immunoSEQ multiplex PCR. This table has 100,000 to 120,000 clones, around 74% appearing once. The specimen was peripheral blood. These receptors were collected from an older woman with acute or convalescent COVID-19.

The sample holds one count of this clone. V and J are TRBV6-2 or TRBV6-3 and TRBJ1-5, with unresolved D. Per germline, CDR1 MNHEY and CDR2 SVGEGT. CDR3 length: 15 amino acids. Trimming stripped 5 bases from V and 5 bases from J, with 16 bases between. The CDR3 nucleotides read TGTGCCAGCAGTACCCACCGTGGTGCGGATCAGCCCCAGCATTTT. This gives the protein CASSTHRGADQPQHF.

This chain joins TRBV28 and TRBJ1-5, with TRBD1 matching 7 bases. Looked up from germline, CDR1 is MDHEN and CDR2 is SYDVKM. The CDR3 covers 15 residues. The junction had 5 bases not matched to a gene; V was cut back by 6 bases and J by 0 bases. The DNA for the CDR3 is TGTGCCAGCAGGTTACAGGGGCATAGCAATCAGCCCCAGCATTTT. Its translation is CASRLQGHSNQPQHF.

The rearrangement uses TRBV19 and TRBJ1-1; TRBD1 is a possible D gene (5 bases). V was trimmed by 0 bases and J by 7 bases, leaving 12 bases between them. This CDR3 comprises 14 residues. Germline V gene lookup returns CDR1 LNHDA and CDR2 SQIVND (reference sequence). The CDR3 protein is CASSIDLTGNEAFF. In DNA, the CDR3 is TGTGCCAGTAGTATAGATCTAACAGGCAATGAAGCTTTCTTT.

The DNA for the CDR3 is TGTGCCAGCAGCCAAGGACTATATACGCAGTATTTT. As protein: CASSQGLYTQYF. V gene TRBV3-1 (or the pseudogene TRBV3-2) combines with J gene TRBJ2-3; TRBD2 might be the D (5 bases). Per germline, CDR1 LGHDT and CDR2 YNNKEL (reference sequence). The CDR3 sequence is 12 residues long. V dropped 1 base and J dropped 7 bases, with 6 bases sitting between them.

The chain has TRBV20-1 and TRBJ2-7, with D hard to call. The CDR3 consists of 11 residues. Germline V CDR1 and CDR2: DFQATT, SNEGSKA (reference sequence). Trimming took 6 bases from V and 3 from J, leaving 9 bases between them. As DNA, the CDR3 is TGCAGTGCCCCAGTTTACTACGAGCAGTACTTC. Translated, it gives CSAPVYYEQYF.

The chain combines TRBV18 with TRBJ1-1; D is ambiguous. The CDR3 loop spans 15 amino acids. Germline values: CDR1 KGHSH, CDR2 LQKENI. The ends were cut back, 3 bases at V and 1 base at J, with 12 bases in the middle. This CDR3 is CASSPPRAGNTEAFF. Written as DNA, the CDR3 is TGTGCCAGCTCACCCCCGAGGGCAGGGAACACTGAAGCTTTCTTT.

The table lists this clone with a few counts. V is TRBV2 and J is TRBJ1-3; the D gene is possibly TRBD1 (5 bases). The CDR3 is made up of 16 amino acids. The V end lost 3 bases, the J end lost 2 bases, and 14 bases lay between the germline ends. In germline, CDR1 is SNHLY, CDR2 FYNNEI. For the CDR3, the DNA is TGTGCCAGCAGTGATGGCAGGGTTTCGGCTGGAAACACCATATATTTT. It is translated as CASSDGRVSAGNTIYF.

J is TRBJ1-4 and V is TRBV3-1 (or the pseudogene TRBV3-2); tentatively, D is TRBD1 (6 bases). Trimming removed 5 bases at V and 7 bases at J, with 17 bases between. The CDR3 is 15 amino acids. CDR1 LGHDT and CDR2 YNNKEL come from the germline V gene (reference sequence). The CDR3 DNA reads as TGTGCCAGCAGCTTGTCCAGGGGATTGGGTGAAAAACTGTTTTTT. This codes for CASSLSRGLGEKLFF.

This clone occurred a few times. The chain links TRBV29-1 to TRBJ2-3; D is unresolved. This CDR3 is built from 12 residues. V gave up 4 bases and J gave up 2 bases, with 7 bases separating them. From germline, CDR1 is SQVTM and CDR2 ANQGSEA. The CDR3 here is CSVATDTDTQYF. The DNA of the CDR3 is TGCAGCGTTGCAACAGACACAGATACGCAGTATTTT.

This chain joins TRBV7-2 and TRBJ1-3; D is unresolved. The germline V gene encodes CDR1 SGHTA and CDR2 FQGNSA. V was cut by 1 base and J by 5 bases, with 3 bases left in between. CDR3 length equals 12 residues. The CDR3 loop is CASSLGRNTIYF. The CDR3 DNA reads TGTGCCAGCAGCTTAGGTAGAAACACCATATATTTT.

V is TRBV18 and J is TRBJ2-7; 9 positions match TRBD2. CDR1 is KGHSH and CDR2 is LQKENI in the germline V gene. The trim removed 2 bases at V and 2 bases at J, leaving 4 bases unmatched. The CDR3 has 15 amino acids. The CDR3 bases are TGTGCCAGCTCACCAGTAGTAGCGGGGGCCTACGAGCAGTACTTC. Translation: CASSPVVAGAYEQYF.

V usage is TRBV5-1 and J usage is TRBJ2-3, with a possible D match to TRBD1 (5 bases). The V gene's germline CDR1 is SGHRS and CDR2 YFSETQ. This CDR3 has 17 amino acids. Trimming stripped 1 base from V and 1 base from J, with 16 bases between. The CDR3 coding sequence is TGCGCCAGCAGCTTGCGCGACAGCTCTGGGGGCACAGATACGCAGTATTTT. It translates to CASSLRDSSGGTDTQYF. Complete variable domain (other parts from reference TRBV5-1 and TRBJ2-3): KAGVTQTPRYLIKTRGQQVTLSCSPISGHRSVSWYQQTPGQGLQFLFEYFSETQRNKGNFPGRFSGRQFSNSRSEMNVSTLELGDSALYLCASSLRDSSGGTDTQYFGPGTRLTVL.

J is TRBJ2-5 and V is TRBV7-9; D possibly corresponds to TRBD1 (6 bases). CDR1 and CDR2 from the germline V gene are SEHNR and FQNEAQ (reference sequence). The V end was cut by 1 base, the J end by 1 base, with 19 bases between. The CDR3 has 18 residues. CDR3 protein: CASSLGLTNTGSQETQYF. The CDR3 nucleotides read TGTGCCAGCAGCTTAGGACTTACCAACACAGGGTCCCAAGAGACCCAGTACTTC.

The chain recombines TRBV19 with TRBJ2-2; D is ambiguous. Germline V gene sequence: CDR1 LNHDA, CDR2 SQIVND (reference sequence). The length of the CDR3 is 13 residues. Trimming left V 2 bases short and J 5 bases short, with 6 bases between. In DNA form, the CDR3 reads TGTGCCAGTAGTATACCTCAGACCGGGGAGCTGTTTTTT. Protein: CASSIPQTGELFF.

The rearrangement joins TRBV6-5 to TRBJ1-2; TRBD1 aligns across 7 bases. Germline V gene data show CDR1 as MNHEY and CDR2 as SVGAGI. The CDR3 runs 13 residues. V dropped 7 bases and J dropped 8; count of bases not matched to a gene: 10. CDR3 amino acids: CASTAGQERGYTF. CDR3 in DNA: TGTGCCAGCACCGCCGGACAGGAAAGAGGCTACACCTTC.

This clone is a singleton in its sample. The chain has TRBV9 and TRBJ2-7, with TRBD2 identical over 12 bases. Germline CDR1 SGDLS, CDR2 YYNGEE. The CDR3 sequence is 14 residues long. With V trimmed by 1 base and J by 4 bases, 0 bases remained unmatched. CDR3 coding DNA: TGTGCCAGCAGCGTACTAGCGGGGGGGTACGAGCAGTACTTC. It translates to CASSVLAGGYEQYF.

The chain joins TRBV13 to TRBJ1-1; TRBD1 matches at 8 bases. Trimming cost V 5 bases and J 5 bases; bases outside gene matches: 7. This CDR3 spans 14 amino acids. Looked up from germline, CDR1 is PRHDT and CDR2 is FYEKMQ (reference sequence). The CDR3 coding sequence is TGTGCCAGCAGCCGAGGACAGGGAGGGACTGAAGCTTTCTTT. It yields the protein CASSRGQGGTEAFF. Full variable domain (missing parts from reference TRBV13 and TRBJ1-1): AAGVIQSPRHLIKEKRETATLKCYPIPRHDTVYWYQQGPGQDPQFLISFYEKMQSDKGSIPDRFSAQQFSDYHSELNMSSLELGDSALYFCASSRGQGGTEAFFGQGTRLTVV.

The CDR3 here is CASSFGRGGQETQYF. As DNA, the CDR3 is TGCGCCAGCAGCTTTGGGAGAGGTGGGCAAGAGACCCAGTACTTC. This sequence joins TRBV5-1 and TRBJ2-5; D might be TRBD2 (5 bases). V was cut by 2 bases and J by 2 bases, with 13 bases left in between. The germline gives CDR1 SGHRS, CDR2 YFSETQ. The CDR3 spans 15 residues.

The V and J genes are TRBV5-1 and TRBJ1-2, with D hard to call. V shed 5 bases and J shed 3 bases, with 11 bases lying between them. There are 13 residues in the CDR3. Germline-derived CDR1 and CDR2 are SGHRS and YFSETQ. As DNA, the CDR3 is TGCGCCAGCAGTCTTGACGGAGACTATGGCTACACCTTC. Translating it yields CASSLDGDYGYTF.

Remarks on this clone: At one end the junction does not follow the germline gene, possibly because of a read error. This chain's CDR3 is CASSVGLLHPLF. The CDR3, as DNA: TGTGCCAGCAGCGTAGGGCTGTTACACCCCCTCTTT. This chain links TRBV9 with TRBJ1-1; D not certain. From germline, CDR1 is SGDLS and CDR2 YYNGEE. The CDR3 contains 12 residues.

The chain employs TRBV2 and TRBJ1-4; tentative D call: TRBD1 (6 bases). V gave up 4 bases and J gave up 5 bases, with 11 bases separating them. The germline gives CDR1 SNHLY, CDR2 FYNNEI. The CDR3 contains 14 residues. The CDR3 DNA follows: TGTGCCAGCAGTGCACAGGGTCGGAATGAAAAACTGTTTTTT. This codes for CASSAQGRNEKLFF.

The rearrangement joins TRBV30 to TRBJ2-7; 8 positions agree with TRBD1. Germline V gene sequence: CDR1 GTSNPN, CDR2 SVGIG (reference sequence). The CDR3 sequence is 12 residues long. Germline trimming cut 3 bases from V and 4 bases from J; bases unmatched to any gene: 2. CDR3 in amino acids: CAWSNRGYEQYF. CDR3 DNA: TGTGCCTGGAGCAACAGGGGGTACGAGCAGTACTTC.

The chain carries TRBV2 and TRBJ1-5, with TRBD1 matching over 9 bases. The trim removed 6 bases at V and 6 bases at J, leaving 12 bases unmatched. The CDR3 spans 16 residues. Germline-derived CDR1 and CDR2 are SNHLY and FYNNEI. The CDR3 DNA is TGTGCCAGCAGCGGACAGGGGACAAGGACTAGTCAGCCCCAGCATTTT. Amino acid sequence: CASSGQGTRTSQPQHF.